The 30 T cell receptor beta chains below all came from one sample that was sequenced in a study of control samples from healthy donors and cancer patients (dated by TCRdb to the early 2020s). Libraries were prepared through the immunoSEQ multiplex PCR assay. Sourced from immuneACCESS, this table was stored by TCRdb with only in-frame sequences that have V and J called. A share of the clones is absent; for the studies checked, an unresolved V gene accounts for under half, and the remainder has no known explanation. Recorded for this sample are around 140,000 clones; about nine tenths of them occurred a single time. 2.1% of the sample is held by the ten biggest clonotypes. Sequenced input: blood. Receptors were obtained from a woman aged 45-65 years in good health.

The chain is built from TRBV29-1 and TRBJ1-6; the D is unclear. The germline V gene encodes CDR1 SQVTM and CDR2 ANQGSEA. The CDR3 totals 13 residues. V was pared by 6 bases and J by 6 bases, with 12 bases between. DNA of the CDR3: TGCAGCGTCGGTGAACAGCCTAATTCACCCCTCCACTTT. Residues: CSVGEQPNSPLHF. Full variable domain (missing parts from reference TRBV29-1 and TRBJ1-6): SAVISQKPSRDICQRGTSLTIQCQVDSQVTMMFWYRQQPGQSLTLIATANQGSEATYESGFVIDKFPISRPNLTFSTLTVSNMSPEDSSIYLCSVGEQPNSPLHFGNGTRLTVT.

The chain links TRBV7-9 to TRBJ2-6, with D tentatively TRBD2 (6 bases). V gave up 2 bases and J gave up 0 bases, with 14 bases separating them. Germline V gene data show CDR1 as SEHNR and CDR2 as FQNEAQ (reference sequence). The CDR3 covers 18 residues. The CDR3 nucleotides are TGTGCCAGCAGCTTACTTGGAGGGGCTCCCTCTGGGGCCAACGTCCTGACTTTC. Its translation is CASSLLGGAPSGANVLTF.

J is TRBJ2-7 and V is TRBV9; 14 nucleotides align to TRBD2. This CDR3 spans 15 amino acids. Trimming took 2 bases from V and 4 from J; bases not matched to a gene: 2. Germline assignment: CDR1 SGDLS and CDR2 YYNGEE. DNA for the CDR3: TGTGCCAGCAGCGTGGGACTAGCGGGAGAGTACGAGCAGTACTTC. Protein: CASSVGLAGEYEQYF.

This chain joins TRBV11-2 and TRBJ2-7, with D tentatively TRBD2 (5 bases). Trimming pared 7 bases from V and 1 base from J, leaving 11 bases between. The CDR3 length is 13 residues. The germline V gene has CDR1 SGHAT and CDR2 FQNNGV. CDR3 region: CASTRSGSYEQYF. The CDR3 DNA is TGTGCCAGCACCCGGTCGGGGTCCTACGAGCAGTACTTC.

This clone occurred once. This chain connects TRBV6-6 to TRBJ2-7; D is unclear. This CDR3 has 13 amino acids. Germline loops: CDR1 MNHNY, CDR2 SVGAGI (reference sequence). V lost 0 bases and J 6 bases, leaving 9 bases between the germline ends. The CDR3 DNA sequence: TGTGCCAGCAGTTACTCGGTCCCAGGCGAGCAGTACTTC. It specifies CASSYSVPGEQYF.

The J gene is TRBJ1-6, the V gene TRBV6-5, with TRBD1 as a possible D gene (5 bases). V was shortened by 3 bases and J by 12 bases, with 18 bases between the two germline ends. The length of the CDR3 is 15 residues. Germline-derived CDR1 and CDR2 are MNHEY and SVGAGI. CDR3 amino acids: CASSYSQDYAGPLHF. The DNA of the CDR3 is TGTGCCAGCAGTTATTCACAGGACTATGCGGGACCCCTCCACTTT.

V is TRBV19 and J is TRBJ1-2; D is undetermined. The CDR3 spans 14 residues. V was cut by 5 bases and J by 9 bases, with 19 bases left in between. Per the germline V gene, CDR1 is LNHDA and CDR2 is SQIVND (reference sequence). The CDR3 nucleotides read TGTGCCAGTAGTCCCACTGACTTGGAGTGGCGCTACACCTTC. It yields the protein CASSPTDLEWRYTF.

V usage is TRBV11-2 and J usage is TRBJ2-4; perhaps TRBD1 as D (6 bases). The V end lost 4 bases, the J end lost 3 bases, and 7 bases lay between the germline ends. The CDR3 totals 13 residues. Germline CDR1 and CDR2: SGHAT and FQNNGV. CDR3 DNA: TGTGCCAGCAGCTGGGACATCAAAAACATTCAGTACTTC. This gives the protein CASSWDIKNIQYF.

The V and J genes are TRBV12-3 or TRBV12-4 and TRBJ2-5; 7 bases are shared with TRBD2. Trimming took 9 bases from V and 0 from J; bases not matched to a gene: 1. This CDR3 contains 12 residues. This CDR3 reads CASGRDQETQYF. The CDR3, as DNA: TGTGCCAGTGGGAGGGACCAAGAGACCCAGTACTTC.

The chain employs TRBV2 and TRBJ1-2; no definite D call. Germline assignment: CDR1 SNHLY and CDR2 FYNNEI. V dropped 7 bases and J dropped 7 bases, with 10 bases sitting between them. The CDR3 is made up of 11 amino acids. The CDR3 spells CASNLAGGYTF. DNA of the CDR3: TGTGCCAGCAACCTCGCCGGTGGCTACACCTTC.

CDR3 in amino acids: CASSGTGAPNTEAFF. DNA for the CDR3: TGTGCCAGCAGTGGGACAGGGGCCCCGAACACTGAAGCTTTCTTT. This chain uses TRBV28 with TRBJ1-1; 10 bases fit TRBD1. V lost 5 bases, J lost 1 base, and 4 bases stayed unmatched. From germline, CDR1 is MDHEN and CDR2 SYDVKM. The CDR3 runs to 15 residues.

The chain joins TRBV23-1 to TRBJ1-4; D not certain. TRBV23-1 is classed as an ORF, of uncertain function. The CDR3 contains 12 residues. V lost 3 bases to trimming and J lost 7 bases, with 6 bases between them. Here the CDR3 reads CASSHFGEKLFF. CDR3 DNA: TGCGCCAGCAGTCATTTTGGTGAAAAACTGTTTTTT.

The chain carries TRBV29-1 and TRBJ2-5; 8 bases align to TRBD2. V trimming: 0 bases; J trimming: 9 bases; junction bases outside the gene matches: 6. The CDR3 spans 13 residues. The V gene's germline CDR1 is SQVTM and CDR2 ANQGSEA. CDR3 nucleotide sequence: TGCAGCGTTGAAGATCACGGCGGGGGGCCCCAGTACTTC. This encodes CSVEDHGGGPQYF.

The chain is built from TRBV6-5 and TRBJ1-5, with D possibly being TRBD1 (5 bases). The germline V gene encodes CDR1 MNHEY and CDR2 SVGAGI. The CDR3 has 13 residues. Trimming took off 6 bases at V and 4 bases at J, with 10 bases between the two ends. The CDR3, as DNA: TGTGCCAGCAGCCGACAGTATAATCAGCCCCAGCATTTT. Protein: CASSRQYNQPQHF.

The chain is built from TRBV15 and TRBJ2-1, with TRBD2 matching 7 bases. Losses at the gene ends were 7 bases for V and 5 bases for J; bases not matched to a gene: 14. The length of the CDR3 is 16 residues. From germline, CDR1 is LNHNV and CDR2 YYDKDF (reference sequence). The CDR3 here is CATTGGLYVGDNEQFF. DNA of the CDR3: TGTGCCACCACGGGGGGACTATACGTCGGCGACAATGAGCAGTTCTTC.

The chain carries TRBV11-2 and TRBJ1-6; the D is unclear. Trimming shortened V by 0 bases and J by 0 bases, and 3 bases separated the two germline ends. The CDR3 spans 15 residues. The germline V gene has CDR1 SGHAT and CDR2 FQNNGV. The CDR3 DNA sequence: TGTGCCAGCAGCTTAGACAGCTCCTATAATTCACCCCTCCACTTT. As protein: CASSLDSSYNSPLHF.

The rearrangement links TRBV5-1 to TRBJ1-6; D not resolved. Germline V lookup: CDR1 SGHRS, CDR2 YFSETQ. Between the trimmed V and J ends, which lost 1 base and 7 bases, there was a span of 15 bases. The CDR3 is 16 amino acids. CDR3 bases: TGCGCCAGCAGCTTGACGGGAGCCTCCCTAAATTCACCCCTCCACTTT. It translates to CASSLTGASLNSPLHF.

V gene TRBV28 combines with J gene TRBJ2-3; maybe TRBD2 (6 bases). This CDR3 has 17 residues. The V gene's germline CDR1 is MDHEN and CDR2 SYDVKM. The V end lost 6 bases, the J end lost 6 bases, and 25 bases lay between the germline ends. In nucleotides, the CDR3 is TGTGCCAGCAGCACTCCCTGGGGGGACTCCAGTAGGGATACGCAGTATTTT. It specifies CASSTPWGDSSRDTQYF.

The gene calls are TRBV7-9 and TRBJ1-2, with 9 positions matching TRBD1. V lost 1 base and J lost 5; bases outside the gene matches: 2. Germline V CDR1 and CDR2: SEHNR, FQNEAQ (reference sequence). The CDR3 covers 14 residues. The CDR3 sequence is CASSLVGQGYGYTF. The DNA of the CDR3 is TGTGCCAGCAGCTTAGTGGGACAGGGATATGGCTACACCTTC.

The V gene is TRBV14, the J gene TRBJ2-2; no reliable D call. The germline CDR1 and CDR2 sequences are SGHDN and FVKESK. CDR3 length equals 15 residues. Trimming pared 0 bases from V and 7 bases from J, leaving 12 bases between. As DNA, the CDR3 is TGTGCCAGCAGCCAAGATCTAGGGCGTTACGGGGAGCTGTTTTTT. Protein sequence: CASSQDLGRYGELFF.

This clone was detected once. The chain has TRBV10-3 and TRBJ1-6; 7 bases map to TRBD1. Germline values: CDR1 ENHRY, CDR2 SYGVKD. Trimming cost V 0 bases and J 10 bases; bases outside gene matches: 9. This CDR3 has 16 amino acids. CDR3 bases: TGTGCCATCAGTGAGTCGGCCACAGGGGCTGTGTCACCCCTCCACTTT. This encodes CAISESATGAVSPLHF.

This clone was counted once. The rearrangement links TRBV4-1 to TRBJ2-1; TRBD2 aligns across 13 bases. The V and J ends lost 4 bases and 11 bases, in that order; junction bases with no gene match: 11. The germline gives CDR1 MGHRA, CDR2 YSYEKL. The CDR3 consists of 16 residues. The CDR3 region has the DNA TGCGCCAGCAGCCCTGGGACTAGCGGGACCCTCCCCCAGCAGTTCTTC. As protein: CASSPGTSGTLPQQFF.

This chain links TRBV18 with TRBJ1-5; the match to TRBD1 covers 10 bases. After removal of 5 bases from V and 6 bases from J, the junction contained 4 bases not matched to a gene. This CDR3 has 14 residues. CDR1 and CDR2 (germline): KGHSH, LQKENI. DNA of the CDR3: TGTGCCAGCTCAGAGACAGGGGGCGGTCAGCCCCAGCATTTT. Translation: CASSETGGGQPQHF.

The chain has TRBV19 and TRBJ1-6, with D possibly being TRBD1 (6 bases). The CDR3 is made up of 14 amino acids. The germline V gene has CDR1 LNHDA and CDR2 SQIVND (reference sequence). The V and J ends lost 8 bases and 7 bases respectively, with 15 bases between them. The CDR3 spells CASSEQGGNSPLHF. CDR3 nucleotides: TGTGCCAGTTCCGAACAGGGAGGAAATTCACCCCTCCACTTT. The full variable domain, rest sourced from reference TRBV19 and TRBJ1-6, is DGGITQSPKYLFRKEGQNVTLSCEQNLNHDAMYWYRQDPGQGLRLIYYSQIVNDFQKGDIAEGYSVSREKKESFPLTVTSAQKNPTAFYLCASSEQGGNSPLHFGNGTRLTVT.

This chain connects TRBV15 to TRBJ1-4, with TRBD1 identical over 9 bases. CDR1 and CDR2 (germline): LNHNV, YYDKDF (reference sequence). There are 14 residues in the CDR3. J lost 6 bases, V lost 4 bases, and 3 bases had no gene match. CDR3 residues: CATSTRTGDEKLFF. In nucleotides, the CDR3 is TGTGCCACCAGCACCCGGACAGGGGATGAAAAACTGTTTTTT.

This sequence joins TRBV11-3 and TRBJ2-7; a possible D gene is TRBD2 (5 bases). V dropped 3 bases and J dropped 6 bases, with 12 bases sitting between them. Per the germline V gene, CDR1 is SGHNT and CDR2 is YENEEA. The CDR3 has 13 residues. The CDR3 DNA sequence: TGTGCCAGCAGCTTTTCGGGATTGGGCGAGCAGTACTTC. Translating it yields CASSFSGLGEQYF.

This chain joins TRBV5-1 and TRBJ2-5, with TRBD1 matching over 9 bases. V lost 4 bases and J lost 3; bases outside the gene matches: 10. From germline, CDR1 is SGHRS and CDR2 YFSETQ. The CDR3 runs to 16 residues. CDR3 DNA: TGCGCCAGCAGCCCGGGGGACAGGGCTTGGGAAGAGACCCAGTACTTC. Translating gives CASSPGDRAWEETQYF.

The chain joins TRBV6-5 to TRBJ2-1; unclear D gene. Trimming shortened V by 4 bases and J by 5 bases, and 15 bases separated the two germline ends. The CDR3 has 15 residues. CDR1 and CDR2 from the germline V gene are MNHEY and SVGAGI. CDR3 protein: CASSSSPSLDNEQFF. Here the CDR3 DNA reads TGTGCCAGCAGTTCGTCCCCCTCCTTGGACAATGAGCAGTTCTTC.

The chain employs TRBV6-1 and TRBJ2-5; D unclear. Germline CDR1 reads MNHNS; CDR2 reads SASEGT. V was pared by 2 bases and J by 4 bases, with 2 bases between. The CDR3 runs to 11 residues. The CDR3 sequence: CASSERETQYF. DNA for the CDR3: TGTGCCAGCAGTGAACGAGAGACCCAGTACTTC.

The chain recombines TRBV30 with TRBJ1-1; 8 bases agree with TRBD1. Germline V lookup: CDR1 GTSNPN, CDR2 SVGIG (reference sequence). The ends lost 2 bases at V and 8 bases at J; junction bases unmatched: 16. This CDR3 region has 16 residues. The CDR3 reads CAWSNPRVQGVGEAFF. CDR3 coding DNA: TGTGCCTGGAGTAACCCACGGGTACAGGGGGTGGGAGAAGCTTTCTTT.